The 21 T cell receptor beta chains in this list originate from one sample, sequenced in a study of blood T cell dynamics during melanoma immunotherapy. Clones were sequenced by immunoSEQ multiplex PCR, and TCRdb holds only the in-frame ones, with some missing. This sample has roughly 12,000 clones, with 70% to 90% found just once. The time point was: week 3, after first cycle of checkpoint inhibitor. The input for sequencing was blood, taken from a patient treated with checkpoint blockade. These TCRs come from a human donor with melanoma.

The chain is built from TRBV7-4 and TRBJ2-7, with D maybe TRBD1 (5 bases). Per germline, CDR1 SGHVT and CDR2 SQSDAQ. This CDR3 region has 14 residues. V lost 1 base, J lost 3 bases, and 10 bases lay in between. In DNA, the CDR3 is TGTGCCAGCAGCTTAGAGGCCAGGGACTACGAGCAGTACTTC. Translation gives CASSLEARDYEQYF.

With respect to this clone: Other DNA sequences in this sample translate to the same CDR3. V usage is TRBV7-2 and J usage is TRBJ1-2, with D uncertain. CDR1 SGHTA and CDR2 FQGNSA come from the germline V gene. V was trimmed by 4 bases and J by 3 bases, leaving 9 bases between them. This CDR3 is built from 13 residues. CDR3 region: CASSWTYDYGYTF. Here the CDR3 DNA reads TGTGCCAGCAGCTGGACGTATGACTATGGCTACACCTTC.

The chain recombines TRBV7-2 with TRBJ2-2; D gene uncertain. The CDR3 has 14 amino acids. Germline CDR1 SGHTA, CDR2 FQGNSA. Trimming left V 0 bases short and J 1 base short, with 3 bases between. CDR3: CASSLAQNTGELFF. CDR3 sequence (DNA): TGTGCCAGCAGCTTAGCACAGAACACCGGGGAGCTGTTTTTT. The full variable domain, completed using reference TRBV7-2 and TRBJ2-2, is GAGVSQSPSNKVTEKGKDVELRCDPISGHTALYWYRQSLGQGLEFLIYFQGNSAPDKSGLPSDRFSAERTGGSVSTLTIQRTQQEDSAVYLCASSLAQNTGELFFGEGSRLTVL.

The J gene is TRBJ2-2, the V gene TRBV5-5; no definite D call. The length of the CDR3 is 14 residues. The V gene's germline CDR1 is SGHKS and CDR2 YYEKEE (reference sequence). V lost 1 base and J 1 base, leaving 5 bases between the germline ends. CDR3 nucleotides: TGTGCCAGCAGCTTGCAAGTGAACACCGGGGAGCTGTTTTTT. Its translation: CASSLQVNTGELFF. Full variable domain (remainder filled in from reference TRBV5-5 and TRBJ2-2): DAGVTQSPTHLIKTRGQQVTLRCSPISGHKSVSWYQQVLGQGPQFIFQYYEKEERGRGNFPDRFSARQFPNYSSELNVNALLLGDSALYLCASSLQVNTGELFFGEGSRLTVL.

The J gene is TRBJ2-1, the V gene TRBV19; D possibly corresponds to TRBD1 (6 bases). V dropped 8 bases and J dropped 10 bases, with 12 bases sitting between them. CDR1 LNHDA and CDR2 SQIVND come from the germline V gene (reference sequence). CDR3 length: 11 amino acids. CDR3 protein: CASASDREQFF. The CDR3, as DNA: TGTGCCAGTGCTTCCGACAGGGAGCAGTTCTTC.

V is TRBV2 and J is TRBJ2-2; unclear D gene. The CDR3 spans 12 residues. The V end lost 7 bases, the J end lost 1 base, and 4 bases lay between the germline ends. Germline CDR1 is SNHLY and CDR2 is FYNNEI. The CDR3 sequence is CASTGNTGELFF. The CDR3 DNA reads TGTGCCAGCACAGGGAACACCGGGGAGCTGTTTTTT. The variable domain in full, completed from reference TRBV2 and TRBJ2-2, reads EPEVTQTPSHQVTQMGQEVILRCVPISNHLYFYWYRQILGQKVEFLVSFYNNEISEKSEIFDDQFSVERPDGSNFTLKIRSTKLEDSAMYFCASTGNTGELFFGEGSRLTVL.

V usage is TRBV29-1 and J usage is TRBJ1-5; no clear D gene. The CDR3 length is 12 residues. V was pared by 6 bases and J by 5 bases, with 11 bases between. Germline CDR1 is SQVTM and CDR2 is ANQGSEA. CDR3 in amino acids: CSVGARDQPQHF. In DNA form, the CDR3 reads TGCAGCGTGGGAGCCAGAGATCAGCCCCAGCATTTT. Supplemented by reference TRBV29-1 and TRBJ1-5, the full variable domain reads SAVISQKPSRDICQRGTSLTIQCQVDSQVTMMFWYRQQPGQSLTLIATANQGSEATYESGFVIDKFPISRPNLTFSTLTVSNMSPEDSSIYLCSVGARDQPQHFGDGTRLSIL.

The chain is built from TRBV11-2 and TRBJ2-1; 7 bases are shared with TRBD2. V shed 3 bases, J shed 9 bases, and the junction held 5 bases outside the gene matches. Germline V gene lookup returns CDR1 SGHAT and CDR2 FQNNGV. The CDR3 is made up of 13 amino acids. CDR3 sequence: CASSFGTTTEQFF. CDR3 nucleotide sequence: TGTGCCAGCAGCTTCGGGACTACCACTGAGCAGTTCTTC.

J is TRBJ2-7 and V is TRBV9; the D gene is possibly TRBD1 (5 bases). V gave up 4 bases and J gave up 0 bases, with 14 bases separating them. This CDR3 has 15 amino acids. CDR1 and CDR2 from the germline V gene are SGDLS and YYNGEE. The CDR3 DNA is TGTGCCAGCAGCCCGATGAGCGACAGCTCCTACGAGCAGTACTTC. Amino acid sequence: CASSPMSDSSYEQYF.

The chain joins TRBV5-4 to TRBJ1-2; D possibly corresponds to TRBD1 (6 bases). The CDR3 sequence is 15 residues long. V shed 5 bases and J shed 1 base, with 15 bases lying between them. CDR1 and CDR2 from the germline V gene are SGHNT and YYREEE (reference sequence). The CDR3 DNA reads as TGTGCCAGCAGTCTGGGGGGGGCTTTTAACTATGGCTACACCTTC. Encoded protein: CASSLGGAFNYGYTF.

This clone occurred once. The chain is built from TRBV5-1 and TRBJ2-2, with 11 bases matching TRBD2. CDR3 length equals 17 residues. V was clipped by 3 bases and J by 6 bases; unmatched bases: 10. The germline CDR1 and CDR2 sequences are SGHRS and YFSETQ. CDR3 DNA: TGCGCCAGCAGCTCGCGGACTAGCGGGCCGACTGCCGGGGAGCTGTTTTTT. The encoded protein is CASSSRTSGPTAGELFF.

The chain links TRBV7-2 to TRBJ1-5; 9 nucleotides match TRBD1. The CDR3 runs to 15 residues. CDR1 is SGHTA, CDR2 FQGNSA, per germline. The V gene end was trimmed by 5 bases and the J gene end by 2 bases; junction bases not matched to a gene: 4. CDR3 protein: CASSVQGAGNQPQHF. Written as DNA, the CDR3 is TGTGCCAGCAGCGTACAGGGGGCTGGCAATCAGCCCCAGCATTTT.

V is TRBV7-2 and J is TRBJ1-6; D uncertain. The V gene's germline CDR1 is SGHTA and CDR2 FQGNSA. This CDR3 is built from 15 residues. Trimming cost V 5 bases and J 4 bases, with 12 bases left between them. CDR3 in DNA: TGTGCCAGCAGCCCTTCGGGCGGTTATAATTCACCCCTCCACTTT. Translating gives CASSPSGGYNSPLHF.

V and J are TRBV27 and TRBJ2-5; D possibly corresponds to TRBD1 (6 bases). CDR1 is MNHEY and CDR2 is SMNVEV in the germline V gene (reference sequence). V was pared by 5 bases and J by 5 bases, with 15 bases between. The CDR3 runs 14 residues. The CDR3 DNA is TGTGCCAGCAGTCCTTTCAGGGGACGGGAGACCCAGTACTTC. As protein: CASSPFRGRETQYF.

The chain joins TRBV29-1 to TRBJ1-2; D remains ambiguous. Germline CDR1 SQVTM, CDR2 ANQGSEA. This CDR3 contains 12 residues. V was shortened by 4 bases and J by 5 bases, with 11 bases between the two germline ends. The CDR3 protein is CSVGGSGYGYTF. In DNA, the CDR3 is TGCAGCGTTGGCGGAAGTGGGTATGGCTACACCTTC.

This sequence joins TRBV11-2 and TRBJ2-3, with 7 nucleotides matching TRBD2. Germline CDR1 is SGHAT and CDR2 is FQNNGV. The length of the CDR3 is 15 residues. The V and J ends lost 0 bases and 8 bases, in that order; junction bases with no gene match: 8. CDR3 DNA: TGTGCCAGCAGCTTAGAAGGACTAGAGTCCGCTACGCAGTATTTT. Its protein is CASSLEGLESATQYF.

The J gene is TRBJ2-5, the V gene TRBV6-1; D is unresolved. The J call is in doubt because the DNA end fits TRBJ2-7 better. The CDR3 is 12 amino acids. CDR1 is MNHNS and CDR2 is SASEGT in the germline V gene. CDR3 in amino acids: CASKELGYEQYF. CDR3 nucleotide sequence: TGTGCCAGCAAGGAGTTAGGCTACGAGCAGTACTTC.

The CDR3 DNA follows: TGTGCCAGCTCCCAGGGTACACGGGGAGAGACCCAGTACTTC. Protein product: CASSQGTRGETQYF. The chain has TRBV18 and TRBJ2-5; the D gene could be TRBD1 or TRBD2 (5 bases each). This CDR3 contains 14 residues. The germline V gene encodes CDR1 KGHSH and CDR2 LQKENI. V dropped 6 bases and J dropped 4 bases, with 15 bases sitting between them.

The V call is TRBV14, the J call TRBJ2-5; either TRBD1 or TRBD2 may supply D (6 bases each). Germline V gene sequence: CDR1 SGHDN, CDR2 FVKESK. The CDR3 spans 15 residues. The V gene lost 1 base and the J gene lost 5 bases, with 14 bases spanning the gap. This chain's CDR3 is CASSQGGARAETQYF. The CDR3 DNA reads TGTGCCAGCAGCCAAGGGGGGGCTAGAGCGGAGACCCAGTACTTC.

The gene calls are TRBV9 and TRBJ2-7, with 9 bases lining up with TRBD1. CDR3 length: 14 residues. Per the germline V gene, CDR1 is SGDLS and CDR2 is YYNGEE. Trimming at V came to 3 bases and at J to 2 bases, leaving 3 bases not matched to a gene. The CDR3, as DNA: TGTGCCAGCAGCGCAGGGACAGGGACCTACGAGCAGTACTTC. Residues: CASSAGTGTYEQYF.

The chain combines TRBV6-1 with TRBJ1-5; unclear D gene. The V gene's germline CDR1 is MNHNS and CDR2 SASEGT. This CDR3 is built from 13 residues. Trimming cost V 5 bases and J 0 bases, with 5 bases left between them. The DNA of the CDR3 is TGTGCCAGCAGTTGGAATAGCAATCAGCCCCAGCATTTT. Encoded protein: CASSWNSNQPQHF.